One sample yielded the 22 T cell receptor beta chains listed below, sequenced in a study of Graves' ophthalmopathy and Graves' hyperthyroidism. The authors amplified TCR beta CDR3 regions from RNA transcripts. HTBI primers were used in a first-round RT-PCR, which preceded a second-round multiplex PCR. TCRdb processed the multiplex PCR reads anew with MiXCR; each CDR3 protein has one entry. Counted here are about 380,000 distinct CDR3 sequences, approximately 15% occurring once; the ten biggest clones make up about 7.3%. Input material: peripheral blood. The receptors come from a woman aged 18-35 years with stable Graves' hyperthyroidism.

The rearrangement uses TRBV2 and TRBJ1-5; no reliable D call. Germline V lookup: CDR1 SNHLY, CDR2 FYNNEI. The CDR3 length is 14 residues. V was cut by 0 bases and J by 5 bases, with 8 bases left in between. The CDR3 region has the DNA TGTGCCAGCAGTGAAGCTTTAAGGGATCAGCCCCAGCATTTT. Its protein product is CASSEALRDQPQHF. The full variable domain, with the rest looked up from reference TRBV2 and TRBJ1-5, is EPEVTQTPSHQVTQMGQEVILRCVPISNHLYFYWYRQILGQKVEFLVSFYNNEISEKSEIFDDQFSVERPDGSNFTLKIRSTKLEDSAMYFCASSEALRDQPQHFGDGTRLSIL.

This clonotype was recorded many times. The V and J genes are TRBV12-3 or TRBV12-4 and TRBJ1-1; TRBD1 aligns across 7 bases. This CDR3 contains 14 residues. V shed 6 bases and J 5 bases; nucleotides not matched to a gene: 9. The CDR3, as DNA: TGTGCCAGCAGCCTGACACAGGGGTTAACTGAAGCTTTCTTT. Its translation: CASSLTQGLTEAFF.

This clonotype was found many times. The chain joins TRBV19 to TRBJ2-7; weak D call: TRBD2 (5 bases). This CDR3 has 13 residues. Between the trimmed V and J ends, which lost 6 bases and 3 bases, there was a span of 12 bases. Germline V lookup: CDR1 LNHDA, CDR2 SQIVND (reference sequence). CDR3 loop: CASSRGANYEQYF. The CDR3 nucleotides read TGTGCCAGTAGCCGGGGAGCTAACTACGAGCAGTACTTC.

This clonotype was found many times. The J gene is TRBJ2-2, the V gene TRBV11-2, with 8 bases aligning to TRBD2. The CDR3 contains 15 residues. V trimming: 4 bases; J trimming: 7 bases; junction bases outside the gene matches: 8. Germline-derived CDR1 and CDR2 are SGHAT and FQNNGV. DNA of the CDR3: TGTGCCAGCAGCTCCCTTCGGGGGGGCTTCGGGGAGCTGTTTTTT. This sequence encodes CASSSLRGGFGELFF.

V is TRBV25-1 and J is TRBJ2-3; a weak D match, TRBD1 (6 bases). In germline, CDR1 is MGHDK, CDR2 SYGVNS. V lost 4 bases and J lost 0, with 14 bases in between. This CDR3 has 16 residues. This CDR3 reads CASSVTGIISTDTQYF. The DNA for the CDR3 is TGTGCCAGCAGTGTAACAGGGATAATCAGCACAGATACGCAGTATTTT.

This clonotype has only a few counts. Just one base apart from a much larger clone, this may be a read error. The CDR3 sequence: CASSLTGRGYEQYF. CDR3 sequence (DNA): TGTGCCAGCAGCTTAACAGGCAGGGGGTACGAGCAGTACTTC. The chain combines TRBV11-2 with TRBJ2-7; the match to TRBD1 covers 7 bases. Per germline, CDR1 SGHAT and CDR2 FQNNGV. The V segment lost 2 bases and the J segment 4 bases; nucleotides outside the gene matches: 5. The length of the CDR3 is 14 residues.

Comments on this clonotype: At one end, the junction sequence differs from germline, possibly due to a read error. The chain has TRBV7-8 and TRBJ2-5; D is uncertain. CDR3 length equals 13 residues. Germline values: CDR1 SGHVS, CDR2 FQNEAQ. CDR3 loop: CASGPTYQETQYF. CDR3 coding DNA: TGTGCCAGCGGCCCTACATACCAAGAGACTCAGTACTTC.

The chain links TRBV6-5 to TRBJ2-3; TRBD2 aligns across 10 bases. The CDR3 consists of 16 residues. Germline assignment: CDR1 MNHEY and CDR2 SVGAGI. The junction had 2 bases not matched to a gene; V was cut back by 0 bases and J by 2 bases. This chain's CDR3 is CASSYSLAGATDTQYF. Written as DNA, the CDR3 is TGTGCCAGCAGTTACTCCCTAGCGGGGGCCACAGATACGCAGTATTTT.

This clonotype was detected many times. The V gene is TRBV2, the J gene TRBJ1-2; TRBD1 is a possible D gene (5 bases). Germline V lookup: CDR1 SNHLY, CDR2 FYNNEI. The CDR3 contains 13 residues. The germline V and J ends were trimmed by 4 bases and 0 bases, with 6 bases remaining between them. The CDR3 sequence: CASSGQSNYGYTF. CDR3 bases: TGTGCCAGCAGTGGACAGTCTAACTATGGCTACACCTTC.

In this sample, this clonotype turned up many times. The chain has TRBV5-1 and TRBJ1-2; D unclear. Trimming shortened V by 2 bases and J by 4 bases, and 9 bases separated the two germline ends. The CDR3 has 13 amino acids. Germline CDR1 and CDR2: SGHRS and YFSETQ. The CDR3 nucleotides are TGCGCCAGCAGCTTTACGGGGATCTATGGCTACACCTTC. Encoded protein: CASSFTGIYGYTF.

This clonotype was found many times. The chain carries TRBV12-3 or TRBV12-4 and TRBJ1-2; TRBD1 aligns across 9 bases. The V and J ends lost 1 base and 2 bases, in that order; junction bases with no gene match: 5. This CDR3 contains 16 residues. DNA for the CDR3: TGTGCCAGCAGTTTAGGGGACAGGGATAGGAACTATGGCTACACCTTC. Its protein product is CASSLGDRDRNYGYTF.

The sample holds many counts of this clonotype. The genes are TRBV6-1 and TRBJ2-5, with D uncertain. This CDR3 has 11 residues. Germline assignment: CDR1 MNHNS and CDR2 SASEGT. Trimming removed 7 bases at V and 2 bases at J, with 5 bases between. DNA of the CDR3: TGTGCCAGCACCCTACAAGAGACCCAGTACTTC. The encoded protein is CASTLQETQYF.

This clonotype has ten or more counts. This chain uses TRBV12-3 or TRBV12-4 with TRBJ2-5, with 8 bases matching TRBD2. With V trimmed by 3 bases and J by 0 bases, 6 bases remained unmatched. The CDR3 loop spans 16 amino acids. This chain's CDR3 is CASSFGAGGDQETQYF. CDR3 bases: TGTGCCAGCAGTTTCGGGGCGGGGGGCGACCAAGAGACCCAGTACTTC.

In this sample, this clonotype turned up many times. V usage is TRBV6-2 or TRBV6-3 and J usage is TRBJ2-5; 7 nucleotides align to TRBD2. The CDR3 has 14 residues. Trimming removed 0 bases from V and 5 bases from J; junction bases left unmatched: 3. CDR1 is MNHEY, CDR2 SVGEGT, per germline. The chain's CDR3 is CASSYSILAETQYF. The CDR3 DNA reads as TGTGCCAGCAGTTACTCGATACTAGCGGAGACCCAGTACTTC.

V and J are TRBV6-1 and TRBJ1-1; 8 bases fit TRBD1. This CDR3 comprises 15 residues. J gave up 1 base and V 5 bases, and 6 bases lay outside the gene matches. Germline V lookup: CDR1 MNHNS, CDR2 SASEGT. CDR3 DNA: TGTGCCAGCAGTAAATGGGGACAGGAGAACACTGAAGCTTTCTTT. This encodes CASSKWGQENTEAFF.

This clonotype showed up many times. The chain couples TRBV6-5 to TRBJ1-6, with TRBD1 as a possible D gene (5 bases). CDR1 is MNHEY, CDR2 SVGAGI, per germline. V was shortened by 7 bases and J by 1 base, with 11 bases between the two germline ends. The CDR3 is 15 residues long. In DNA form, the CDR3 reads TGTGCCAGCATACAGGACGGGTCCTATAATTCACCCCTCCACTTT. It codes for CASIQDGSYNSPLHF.

There are many counts of this clonotype. This sequence joins TRBV6-1 and TRBJ1-1; D unclear. The CDR3 is 13 residues long. Trimming pared 6 bases from V and 4 bases from J, leaving 12 bases between. In germline, CDR1 is MNHNS, CDR2 SASEGT. This CDR3 is CASRQLSGTEAFF. CDR3 nucleotide sequence: TGTGCCAGCAGACAACTCTCAGGCACTGAAGCTTTCTTT.

This clonotype occurred a few times. This sequence joins TRBV4-1 and TRBJ1-2; D is uncertain. In germline, CDR1 is MGHRA, CDR2 YSYEKL. CDR3 size: 14 residues. Trimming took 5 bases from V and 0 from J, leaving 10 bases between them. CDR3: CASSSRTTNYGYTF. CDR3 bases: TGCGCCAGCAGCTCGCGTACCACTAACTATGGCTACACCTTC.

This clonotype was counted many times. In DNA form, the CDR3 reads TGTGCCAGCCTCAGGTGGACGGAGGGGGAGCTGTTTTTT. It is translated as CASLRWTEGELFF. The chain carries TRBV6-2 or TRBV6-3 and TRBJ2-2; D gene uncertain. Germline lookup yields CDR1 MNHEY and CDR2 SVGEGT. Trimming left V 8 bases short and J 8 bases short, with 15 bases between. This CDR3 is built from 13 residues.

The chain uses TRBV10-3 and TRBJ2-5, with TRBD1 as a possible D gene (5 bases). The V gene lost 8 bases and the J gene lost 2 bases, with 9 bases spanning the gap. Germline CDR1 and CDR2: ENHRY and SYGVKD. There are 12 residues in the CDR3. CDR3 residues: CAIDRLQETQYF. DNA for the CDR3: TGTGCCATCGACAGATTACAAGAGACCCAGTACTTC.

The sample holds many counts of this clonotype. The genes are TRBV7-9 and TRBJ2-5; TRBD2 matches 7 bases. The V gene's germline CDR1 is SEHNR and CDR2 FQNEAQ (reference sequence). The CDR3 runs to 14 residues. V trimming: 2 bases; J trimming: 5 bases; junction bases outside the gene matches: 5. The CDR3 nucleotides read TGTGCCAGCAGCTTAATCCAGGGAGGGGAGACCCAGTACTTC. As protein: CASSLIQGGETQYF.

This clonotype was found many times. This sequence joins TRBV19 and TRBJ2-2, with 9 bases that match TRBD1. V lost 6 bases and J lost 2; bases outside the gene matches: 7. The CDR3 is made up of 16 amino acids. Germline V gene data show CDR1 as LNHDA and CDR2 as SQIVND (reference sequence). CDR3 sequence: CASRIQGALNTGELFF. CDR3 DNA sequence: TGTGCCAGTAGAATACAGGGGGCGCTTAACACCGGGGAGCTGTTTTTT.